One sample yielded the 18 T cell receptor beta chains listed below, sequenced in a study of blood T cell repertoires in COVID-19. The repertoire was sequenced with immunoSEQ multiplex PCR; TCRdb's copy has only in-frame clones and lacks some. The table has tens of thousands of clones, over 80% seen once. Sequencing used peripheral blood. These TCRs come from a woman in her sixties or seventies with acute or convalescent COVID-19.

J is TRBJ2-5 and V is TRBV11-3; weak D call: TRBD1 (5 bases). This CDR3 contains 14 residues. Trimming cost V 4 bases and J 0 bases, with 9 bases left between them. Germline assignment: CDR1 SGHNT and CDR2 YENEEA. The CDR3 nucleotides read TGTGCCAGCAGCTCCTACAGGTACCAAGAGACCCAGTACTTC. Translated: CASSSYRYQETQYF.

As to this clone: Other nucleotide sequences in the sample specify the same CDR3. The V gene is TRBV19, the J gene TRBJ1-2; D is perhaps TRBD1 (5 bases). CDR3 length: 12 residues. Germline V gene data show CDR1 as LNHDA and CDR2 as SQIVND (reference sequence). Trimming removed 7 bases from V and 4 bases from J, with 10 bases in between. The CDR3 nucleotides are TGTGCCAGTAATAGGGGAACCTATGGCTACACCTTC. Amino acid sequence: CASNRGTYGYTF.

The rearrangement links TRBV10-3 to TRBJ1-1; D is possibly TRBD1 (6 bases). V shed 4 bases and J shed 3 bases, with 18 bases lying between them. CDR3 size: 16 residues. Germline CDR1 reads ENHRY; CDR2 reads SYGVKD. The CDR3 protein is CAISGSWAGEHTEAFF. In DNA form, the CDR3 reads TGTGCCATCAGTGGGAGTTGGGCAGGGGAGCACACTGAAGCTTTCTTT.

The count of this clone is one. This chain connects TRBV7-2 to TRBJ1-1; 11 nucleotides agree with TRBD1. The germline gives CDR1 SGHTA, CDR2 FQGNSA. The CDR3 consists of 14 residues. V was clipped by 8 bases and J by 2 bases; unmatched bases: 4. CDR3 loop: CASGDRGSNTEAFF. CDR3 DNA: TGTGCCAGCGGGGACAGGGGGAGCAACACTGAAGCTTTCTTT.

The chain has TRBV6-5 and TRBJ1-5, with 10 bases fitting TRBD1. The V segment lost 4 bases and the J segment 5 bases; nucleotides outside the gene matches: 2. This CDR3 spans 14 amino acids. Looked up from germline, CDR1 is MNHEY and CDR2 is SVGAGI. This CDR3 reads CASSWGTGDQPQHF. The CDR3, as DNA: TGTGCCAGCAGTTGGGGGACAGGGGATCAGCCCCAGCATTTT.

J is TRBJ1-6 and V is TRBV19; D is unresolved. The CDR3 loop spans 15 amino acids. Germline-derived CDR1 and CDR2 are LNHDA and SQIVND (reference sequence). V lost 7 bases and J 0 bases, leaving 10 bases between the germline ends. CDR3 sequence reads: CASMFGSSYNSPLHF. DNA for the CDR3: TGTGCCAGTATGTTCGGGTCCTCCTATAATTCACCCCTCCACTTT.

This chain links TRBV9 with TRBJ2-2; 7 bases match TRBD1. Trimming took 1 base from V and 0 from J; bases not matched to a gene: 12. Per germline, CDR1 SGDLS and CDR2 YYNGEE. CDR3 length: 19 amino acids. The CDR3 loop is CASSVPQGGALANTGELFF. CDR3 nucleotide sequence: TGTGCCAGCAGCGTACCTCAAGGGGGCGCCTTAGCGAACACCGGGGAGCTGTTTTTT.

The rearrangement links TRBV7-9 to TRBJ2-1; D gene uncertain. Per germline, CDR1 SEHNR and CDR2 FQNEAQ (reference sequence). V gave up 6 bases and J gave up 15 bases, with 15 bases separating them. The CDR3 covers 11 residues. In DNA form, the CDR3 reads TGTGCCAGCAGTCTAAGTTCCGGAGCGTTCTTC. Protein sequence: CASSLSSGAFF.

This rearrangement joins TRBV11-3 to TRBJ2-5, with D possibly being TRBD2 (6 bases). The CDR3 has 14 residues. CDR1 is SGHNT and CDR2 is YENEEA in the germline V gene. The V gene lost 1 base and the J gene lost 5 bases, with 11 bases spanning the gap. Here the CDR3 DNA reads TGTGCCAGCAGCTTAGGCGGGGCGTGGGAGACCCAGTACTTC. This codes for CASSLGGAWETQYF.

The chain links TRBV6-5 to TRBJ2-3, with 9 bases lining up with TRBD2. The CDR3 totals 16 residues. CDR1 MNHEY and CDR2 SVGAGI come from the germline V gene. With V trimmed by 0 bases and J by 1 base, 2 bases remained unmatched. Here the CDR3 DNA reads TGTGCCAGCAGTTACTCCGCGGGGGGGCGCACAGATACGCAGTATTTT. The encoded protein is CASSYSAGGRTDTQYF.

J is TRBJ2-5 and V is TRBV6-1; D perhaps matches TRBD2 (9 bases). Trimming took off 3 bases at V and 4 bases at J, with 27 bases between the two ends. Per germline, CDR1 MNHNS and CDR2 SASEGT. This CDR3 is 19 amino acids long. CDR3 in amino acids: CASSDRTGPRGLAVETQYF. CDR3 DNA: TGTGCCAGCAGTGACCGGACAGGGCCTAGGGGACTAGCCGTAGAGACCCAGTACTTC.

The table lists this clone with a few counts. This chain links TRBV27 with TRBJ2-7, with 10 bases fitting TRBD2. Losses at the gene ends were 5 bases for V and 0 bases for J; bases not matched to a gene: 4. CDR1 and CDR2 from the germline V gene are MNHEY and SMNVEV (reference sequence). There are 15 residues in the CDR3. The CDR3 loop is CASSERLAGSYEQYV. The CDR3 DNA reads TGTGCCAGCAGTGAGAGACTAGCGGGCTCCTACGAGCAGTACGTC.

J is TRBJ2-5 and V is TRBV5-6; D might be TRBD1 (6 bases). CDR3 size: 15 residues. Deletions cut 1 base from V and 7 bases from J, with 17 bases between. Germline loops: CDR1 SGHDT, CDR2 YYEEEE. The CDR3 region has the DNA TGTGCCAGCAGCTTGTCCCACGGACAGATAGGGACCCAGTACTTC. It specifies CASSLSHGQIGTQYF.

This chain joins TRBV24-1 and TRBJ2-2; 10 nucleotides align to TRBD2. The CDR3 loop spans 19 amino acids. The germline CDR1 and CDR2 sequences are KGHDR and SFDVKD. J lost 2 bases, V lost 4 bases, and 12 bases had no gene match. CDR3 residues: CATSDSRLAGLLNTGELFF. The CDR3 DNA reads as TGTGCCACCAGTGACTCTCGACTAGCGGGCCTCTTAAACACCGGGGAGCTGTTTTTT.

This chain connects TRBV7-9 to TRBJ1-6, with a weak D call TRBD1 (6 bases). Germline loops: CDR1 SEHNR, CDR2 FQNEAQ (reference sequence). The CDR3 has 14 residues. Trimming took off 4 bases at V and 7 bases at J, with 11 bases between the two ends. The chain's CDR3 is CASSYNRANSPLHF. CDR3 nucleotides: TGTGCCAGCAGCTACAACAGGGCGAATTCACCCCTCCACTTT.

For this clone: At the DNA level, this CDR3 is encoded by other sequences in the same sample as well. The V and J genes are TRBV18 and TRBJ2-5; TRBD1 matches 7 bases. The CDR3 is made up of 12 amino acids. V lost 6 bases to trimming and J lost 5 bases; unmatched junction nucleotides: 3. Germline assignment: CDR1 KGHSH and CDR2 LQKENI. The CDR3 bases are TGTGCCAGCTCCCCCAGGGGGGAGACCCAGTACTTC. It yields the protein CASSPRGETQYF.

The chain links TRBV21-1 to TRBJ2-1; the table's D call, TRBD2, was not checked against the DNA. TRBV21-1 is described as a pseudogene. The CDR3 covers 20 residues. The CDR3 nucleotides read TGTGCCAGCAGCAAAGTCCCAGGGGTGAAAGGACTAGCTATCTACAATGAGCAGTTCTTC. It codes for CASSKVPGVKGLAIYNEQFF.

CDR3 residues: CSVSDRSTDTQYF. The CDR3 bases are TGCAGCGTTTCGGACAGAAGCACAGATACGCAGTATTTT. The chain has TRBV29-1 and TRBJ2-3; D is perhaps TRBD1 (6 bases). Germline loops: CDR1 SQVTM, CDR2 ANQGSEA. CDR3 size: 13 residues. Trimming left V 5 bases short and J 0 bases short, with 9 bases between.